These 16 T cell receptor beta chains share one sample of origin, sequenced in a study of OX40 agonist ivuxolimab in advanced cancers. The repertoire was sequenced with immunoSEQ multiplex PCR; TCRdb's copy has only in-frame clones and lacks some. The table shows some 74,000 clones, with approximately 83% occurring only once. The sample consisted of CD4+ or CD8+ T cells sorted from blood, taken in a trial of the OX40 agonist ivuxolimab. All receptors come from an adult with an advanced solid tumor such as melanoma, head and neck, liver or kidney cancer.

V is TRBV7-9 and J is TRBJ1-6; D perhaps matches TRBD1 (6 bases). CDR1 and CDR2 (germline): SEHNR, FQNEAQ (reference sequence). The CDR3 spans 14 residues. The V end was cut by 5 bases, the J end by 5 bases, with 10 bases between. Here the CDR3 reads CASSPDRNNSPLHF. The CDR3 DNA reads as TGTGCCAGCAGCCCCGACAGGAATAATTCACCCCTCCACTTT.

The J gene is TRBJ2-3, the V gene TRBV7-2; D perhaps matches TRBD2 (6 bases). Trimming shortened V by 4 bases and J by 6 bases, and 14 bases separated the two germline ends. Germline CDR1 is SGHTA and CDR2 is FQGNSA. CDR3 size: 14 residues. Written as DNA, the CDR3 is TGTGCCAGCAGCTCCGGACTATCCCCGGATACGCAGTATTTT. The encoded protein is CASSSGLSPDTQYF.

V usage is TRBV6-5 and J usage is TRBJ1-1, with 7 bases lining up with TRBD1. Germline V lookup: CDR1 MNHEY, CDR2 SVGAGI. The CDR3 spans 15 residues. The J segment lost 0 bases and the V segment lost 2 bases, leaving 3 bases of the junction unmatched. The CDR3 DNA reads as TGTGCCAGCAGTTACCAACAGGGGATGAACACTGAAGCTTTCTTT. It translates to CASSYQQGMNTEAFF.

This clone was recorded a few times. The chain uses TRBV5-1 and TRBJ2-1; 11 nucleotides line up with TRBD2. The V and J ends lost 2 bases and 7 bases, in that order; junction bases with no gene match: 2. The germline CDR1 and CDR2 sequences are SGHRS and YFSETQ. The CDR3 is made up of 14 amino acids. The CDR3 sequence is CASSFVAGGNEQFF. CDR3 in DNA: TGCGCCAGCAGCTTTGTAGCGGGGGGGAATGAGCAGTTCTTC.

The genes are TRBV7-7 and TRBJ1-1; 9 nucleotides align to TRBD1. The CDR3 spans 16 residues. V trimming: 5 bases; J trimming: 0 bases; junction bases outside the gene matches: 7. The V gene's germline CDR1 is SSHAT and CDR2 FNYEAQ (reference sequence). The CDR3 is CASSPPGTGMNTEAFF. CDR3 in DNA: TGTGCCAGCAGCCCCCCCGGGACAGGGATGAACACTGAAGCTTTCTTT.

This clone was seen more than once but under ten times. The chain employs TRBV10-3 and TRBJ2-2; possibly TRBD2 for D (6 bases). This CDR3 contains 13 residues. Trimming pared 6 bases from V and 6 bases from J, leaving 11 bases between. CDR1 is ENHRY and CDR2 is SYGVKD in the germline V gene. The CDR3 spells CAIREGQAGELFF. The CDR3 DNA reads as TGTGCCATCAGGGAGGGCCAGGCCGGGGAGCTGTTTTTT.

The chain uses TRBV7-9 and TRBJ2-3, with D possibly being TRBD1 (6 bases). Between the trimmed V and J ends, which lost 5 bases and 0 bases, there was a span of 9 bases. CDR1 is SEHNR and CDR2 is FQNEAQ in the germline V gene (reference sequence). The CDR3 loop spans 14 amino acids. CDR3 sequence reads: CASSTTGSTDTQYF. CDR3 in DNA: TGTGCCAGCAGCACGACAGGAAGCACAGATACGCAGTATTTT.

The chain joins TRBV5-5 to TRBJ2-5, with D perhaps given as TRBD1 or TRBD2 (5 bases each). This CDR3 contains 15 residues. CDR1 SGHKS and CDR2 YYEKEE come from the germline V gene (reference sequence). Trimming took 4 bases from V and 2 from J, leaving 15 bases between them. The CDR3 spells CASSDHRDLQETQYF. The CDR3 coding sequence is TGTGCCAGCAGCGATCACCGGGACCTTCAAGAGACCCAGTACTTC.

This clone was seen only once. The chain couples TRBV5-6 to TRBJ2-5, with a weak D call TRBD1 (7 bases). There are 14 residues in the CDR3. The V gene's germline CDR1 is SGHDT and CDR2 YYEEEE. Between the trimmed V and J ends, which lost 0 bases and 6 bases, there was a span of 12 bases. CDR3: CASSLEQGRQTQYF. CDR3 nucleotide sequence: TGTGCCAGCAGCTTGGAACAGGGGAGGCAGACCCAGTACTTC.

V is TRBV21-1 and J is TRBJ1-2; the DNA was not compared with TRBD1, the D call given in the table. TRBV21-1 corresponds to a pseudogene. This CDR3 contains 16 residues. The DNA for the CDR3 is TGTGCCAGCAGCAAAGTCCCGGACAGGGGCGGCTATGGCTACACCTTC. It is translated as CASSKVPDRGGYGYTF.

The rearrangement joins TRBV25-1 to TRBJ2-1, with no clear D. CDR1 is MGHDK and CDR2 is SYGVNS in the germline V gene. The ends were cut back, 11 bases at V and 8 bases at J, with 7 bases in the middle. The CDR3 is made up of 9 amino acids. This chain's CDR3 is CAACYEQFF. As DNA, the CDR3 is TGTGCCGCATGTTATGAGCAGTTCTTC.

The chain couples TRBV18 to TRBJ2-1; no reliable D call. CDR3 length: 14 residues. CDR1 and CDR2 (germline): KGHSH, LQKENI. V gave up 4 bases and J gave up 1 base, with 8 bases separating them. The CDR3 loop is CASSLDASYNEQFF. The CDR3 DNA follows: TGTGCCAGCTCACTTGACGCTTCCTACAATGAGCAGTTCTTC. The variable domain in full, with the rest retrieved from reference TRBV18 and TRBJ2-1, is NAGVMQNPRHLVRRRGQEARLRCSPMKGHSHVYWYRQLPEEGLKFMVYLQKENIIDESGMPKERFSAEFPKEGPSILRIQQVVRGDSAAYFCASSLDASYNEQFFGPGTRLTVL.

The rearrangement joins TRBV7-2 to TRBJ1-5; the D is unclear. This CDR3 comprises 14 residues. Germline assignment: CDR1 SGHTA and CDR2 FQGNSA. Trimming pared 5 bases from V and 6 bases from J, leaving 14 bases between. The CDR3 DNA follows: TGTGCCAGCAGCCGAAAGGACGATACTCAGCCCCAGCATTTT. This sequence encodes CASSRKDDTQPQHF. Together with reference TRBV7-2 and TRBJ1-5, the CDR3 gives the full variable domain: GAGVSQSPSNKVTEKGKDVELRCDPISGHTALYWYRQSLGQGLEFLIYFQGNSAPDKSGLPSDRFSAERTGGSVSTLTIQRTQQEDSAVYLCASSRKDDTQPQHFGDGTRLSIL.

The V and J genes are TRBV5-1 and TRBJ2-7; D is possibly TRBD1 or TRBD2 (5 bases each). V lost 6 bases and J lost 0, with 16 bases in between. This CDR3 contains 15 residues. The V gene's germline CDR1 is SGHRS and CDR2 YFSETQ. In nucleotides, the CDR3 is TGCGCCAGCAACTCCGGGACGAGAAGCTCCTACGAGCAGTACTTC. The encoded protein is CASNSGTRSSYEQYF. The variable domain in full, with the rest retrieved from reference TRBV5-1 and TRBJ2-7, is KAGVTQTPRYLIKTRGQQVTLSCSPISGHRSVSWYQQTPGQGLQFLFEYFSETQRNKGNFPGRFSGRQFSNSRSEMNVSTLELGDSALYLCASNSGTRSSYEQYFGPGTRLTVT.

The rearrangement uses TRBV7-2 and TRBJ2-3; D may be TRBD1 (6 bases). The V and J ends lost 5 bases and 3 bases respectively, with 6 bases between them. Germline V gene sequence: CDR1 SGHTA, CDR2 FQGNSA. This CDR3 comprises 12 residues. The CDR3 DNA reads TGTGCCAGCAGCCAGGGGACAGATACGCAGTATTTT. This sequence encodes CASSQGTDTQYF.

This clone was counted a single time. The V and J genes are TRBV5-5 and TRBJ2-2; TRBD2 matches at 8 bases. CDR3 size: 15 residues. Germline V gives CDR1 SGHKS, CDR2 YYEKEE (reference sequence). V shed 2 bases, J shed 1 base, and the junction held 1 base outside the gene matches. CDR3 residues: CASSFLAGNTGELFF. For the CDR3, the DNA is TGTGCCAGCAGCTTTCTAGCGGGGAACACCGGGGAGCTGTTTTTT.